This T cell receptor (beta chain) comes out of a study of T cell responses to AZD1222 COVID-19 vaccine. The sample holds one count of this clone. V lost 1 base, J lost 2 bases, and 5 bases stayed unmatched. This CDR3 has 16 amino acids. Germline CDR1 LGHNA, CDR2 YNFKEQ. Produced via immunoSEQ multiplex PCR; TCRdb's table is partial and in-frame only. The sample holds around 83,000 clones, approximately 90% seen once. This sequence joins TRBV4-2 and TRBJ1-1, with TRBD1 matching over 9 bases. The sequence was obtained from an adult in good health. The sample here was peripheral blood, taken on day 0 of AZD1222 vaccination. This chain's CDR3 is CASSQATGQGNTEAFF. The CDR3, as DNA: TGTGCCAGCAGCCAAGCCACGGGACAGGGCAACACTGAAGCTTTCTTT.